This T cell receptor beta chain was identified during a study of blood T cell repertoires in COVID-19 (dated by TCRdb to the early 2020s). Study-level background: Collaborator samples came from the United States, Italy and Spain and covered acute and convalescent phases of COVID-19. The prospective study material was composed of cDNA or gDNA derived from T cells, B-cell-depleted T cells, or PBMCs. Deeply sampled blood TCRbeta repertoires from subjects exposed to, actively infected with, or recovered from COVID-19 were included in the dataset. The repertoires were released in a freely available public database intended as a resource for research on the immune response to SARS-CoV-2. Samples were obtained from the ongoing ImmuneRACE study (first 160 participants) and from 1,254 subjects provided by 6 global collaborators. Nearly every sample came with metadata listing a de-identified subject ID, COVID-19 status, age in years and sex. Where available, HLA class I and class II types were taken from metadata supplied by the sample provider and were not determined by assay-based typing.

Reading the germline V gene gives CDR1 KGHSH and CDR2 LQKENI. Including the terminal cysteine and phenylalanine, the CDR3 comprises 14 residues. Kept here is only the CDR3 DNA, which spans 42 bases and is read in frame from base 1. The germline V and J ends show losses of 3 bases and 3 bases respectively, and no gene match explains 3 bases of the junction. On the study overall, not on this receptor specifically: How much clinical and demographic metadata was included differed by source and by participant, and the metadata was provided uncurated.

TCRbeta CDR3 regions were amplified from genomic DNA using the immunoSEQ Assay, a bias-controlled multiplex PCR. Per the original workflow: Nucleated cell counts per sample were estimated from amplification of reference gene primers within the assay. To quantify the absolute abundance of each unique TCRbeta CDR3 rearrangement, sequence reads were collapsed and filtered. For each sample, productive Simpson clonality was calculated as the square root of Simpson's diversity index over productive rearrangements. TCRdb mirrors the immuneACCESS table, restricted to in-frame sequences. Some clones are absent from its copies; in checked studies, under half trace to an unresolved V gene, and the reason for the others is unknown. The V and J calls and clone size were taken over from that table, and D and trimming were inferred from the DNA. This sample comprises over 300,000 clones, roughly 88% of them detected only once. Clones ranked in the top ten supply around 1.6% of the sample.

A word on this clone: The antigen it binds to is not known. No much larger clone is present one base from it, and per-base qualities are unavailable.

Whole blood was collected in K2EDTA tubes by collaborating institutions according to the institutions' own protocols. Collaborator samples were shipped for TCRbeta analysis as frozen whole blood, isolated PBMCs, or DNA extracted from either sample type. The sequence joins TRBV18 to TRBJ1-2; TRBD1 lines up with 8 middle nucleotides. Sample: peripheral blood. The source of this sequence is a woman aged 45 to 65 with acute or convalescent COVID-19. The nucleotide sequence reads TGTGCCAGCTCACCCACGACAGGGGACTATGGCTACACCTTC. Its protein reads: CASSPTTGDYGYTF.